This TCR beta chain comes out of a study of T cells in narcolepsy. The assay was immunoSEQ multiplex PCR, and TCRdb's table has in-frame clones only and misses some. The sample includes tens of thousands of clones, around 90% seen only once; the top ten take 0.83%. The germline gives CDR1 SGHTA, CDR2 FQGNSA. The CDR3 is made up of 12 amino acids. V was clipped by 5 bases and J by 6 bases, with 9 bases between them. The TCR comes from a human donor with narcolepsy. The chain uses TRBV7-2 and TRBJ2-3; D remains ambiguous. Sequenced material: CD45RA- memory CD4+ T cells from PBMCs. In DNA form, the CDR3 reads TGTGCCAGCAGCCCCCCCGGGGATACGCAGTATTTT. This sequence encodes CASSPPGDTQYF.